Listed here are 32 T cell receptor beta chains from one sample, sequenced in a study of T cell repertoires in cytomegalovirus infection. TCRdb independently ran MiXCR on the reads; one entry per CDR3 protein. The sample lists hundreds of thousands of distinct CDR3 sequences, approximately 11% occurring once. The sequencing sample was made of PBMCs. The receptors were sampled from a human donor in good health (CMV status not recorded). Some clones in this sample may be carry-over from other donors' samples.

This clonotype was detected only a few times. The chain has TRBV20-1 and TRBJ1-1; the D is unclear. This CDR3 is 14 amino acids long. Germline V gives CDR1 DFQATT, CDR2 SNEGSKA (reference sequence). V lost 1 base and J 2 bases, leaving 11 bases between the germline ends. The CDR3 protein is CSARAWALNTEAFF. As DNA, the CDR3 is TGCAGTGCTAGAGCCTGGGCCTTAAACACTGAAGCTTTCTTT.

This clonotype was detected many times. CDR3 coding DNA: TGCGCCAGCAGCTTGAGCCTAACCCACGAGCAGTACTTC. Encoded protein: CASSLSLTHEQYF. The V gene is TRBV5-1, the J gene TRBJ2-7; D is undetermined. V lost 1 base and J 5 bases, leaving 10 bases between the germline ends. Germline CDR1 is SGHRS and CDR2 is YFSETQ. The CDR3 totals 13 residues.

This clonotype has a count of ten or more. The rearrangement links TRBV7-2 to TRBJ1-1; D remains ambiguous. This CDR3 spans 13 amino acids. With 6 bases removed from V and 1 base from J, the gap between germline ends came to 9 bases. The germline CDR1 and CDR2 sequences are SGHTA and FQGNSA. This CDR3 is CASRPFGNTEAFF. DNA for the CDR3: TGTGCCAGCAGACCCTTCGGGAACACTGAAGCTTTCTTT.

This clonotype has a handful of counts. This chain uses TRBV6-6 with TRBJ2-3; D remains ambiguous. CDR3 length equals 13 residues. Trimming took 3 bases from V and 8 from J, leaving 12 bases between them. Germline-derived CDR1 and CDR2 are MNHNY and SVGAGI (reference sequence). The CDR3 DNA reads TGTGCCAGCAGTTATATTTCCTCCCCTACGCAGTATTTT. Translated: CASSYISSPTQYF.

V and J are TRBV5-1 and TRBJ2-1, with 10 bases that match TRBD2. V lost 4 bases to trimming and J lost 2 bases; unmatched junction nucleotides: 9. The V gene's germline CDR1 is SGHRS and CDR2 YFSETQ. This CDR3 has 17 residues. The CDR3 protein is CASSLPGLADPYNEQFF. The CDR3, as DNA: TGCGCCAGCAGCCTGCCCGGACTAGCGGATCCCTACAATGAGCAGTTCTTC.

This clonotype was detected ten times or more. J is TRBJ1-5 and V is TRBV20-1; unclear D gene. The CDR3 runs to 12 residues. Germline V gene data show CDR1 as DFQATT and CDR2 as SNEGSKA (reference sequence). V dropped 3 bases and J dropped 5 bases, with 8 bases sitting between them. The CDR3 DNA sequence: TGCAGTGCTAGCCCGTTCGATCAGCCCCAGCATTTT. This gives the protein CSASPFDQPQHF.

This clonotype showed up just a few times. The genes are TRBV10-3 and TRBJ2-5, with TRBD2 identical over 9 bases. The length of the CDR3 is 16 residues. Germline values: CDR1 ENHRY, CDR2 SYGVKD. V lost 2 bases and J lost 10; bases outside the gene matches: 14. The CDR3: CAISEGTGTSSPDQYF. CDR3 nucleotides: TGTGCCATCAGTGAGGGAACGGGGACTAGCTCTCCTGACCAGTACTTC.

This clonotype has a count of ten or more. The rearrangement links TRBV27 to TRBJ2-1, with a weak D call TRBD2 (5 bases). The CDR3 is 17 residues long. Per the germline V gene, CDR1 is MNHEY and CDR2 is SMNVEV (reference sequence). V was trimmed by 3 bases and J by 6 bases, leaving 21 bases between them. CDR3 bases: TGTGCCAGCAGTTTTTTAGGACTGAGTCGTTGGTCCAATGAGCAGTTCTTC. Translated: CASSFLGLSRWSNEQFF.

This clonotype was seen more than once but under ten times. The V and J genes are TRBV20-1 and TRBJ2-3, with a tentative D call TRBD2 (5 bases). Germline loops: CDR1 DFQATT, CDR2 SNEGSKA (reference sequence). Trimming took 6 bases from V and 0 from J, leaving 16 bases between them. This CDR3 contains 15 residues. In nucleotides, the CDR3 is TGCAGTGCCCCCGCGGGCTCCAAGAGCACAGATACGCAGTATTTT. Protein sequence: CSAPAGSKSTDTQYF.

A few counts support this clonotype. This chain links TRBV9 with TRBJ1-6; D ambiguous. Looked up from germline, CDR1 is SGDLS and CDR2 is YYNGEE. The CDR3 is 14 amino acids. V was trimmed by 3 bases and J by 4 bases, leaving 8 bases between them. The CDR3 protein is CASSAQLYNSPLHF. The CDR3 bases are TGTGCCAGCAGCGCGCAGCTTTATAATTCACCCCTCCACTTT.

This chain uses TRBV9 with TRBJ1-6; TRBD1 aligns across 7 bases. V lost 4 bases and J lost 8; bases outside the gene matches: 6. Germline values: CDR1 SGDLS, CDR2 YYNGEE. This CDR3 region has 14 residues. CDR3 sequence: CASSKQGSDSPLHF. Here the CDR3 DNA reads TGTGCCAGCAGCAAACAGGGGTCGGATTCACCCCTCCACTTT.

The chain combines TRBV6-2 or TRBV6-3 with TRBJ1-2; no reliable D call. The length of the CDR3 is 12 residues. Trimming cost V 2 bases and J 1 base, with 2 bases left between them. The germline CDR1 and CDR2 sequences are MNHEY and SVGEGT. The CDR3 bases are TGTGCCAGCAGTTACGTTAACTATGGCTACACCTTC. It codes for CASSYVNYGYTF.

The table lists this clonotype with many counts. The chain joins TRBV18 to TRBJ1-1, with 9 bases lining up with TRBD1. V shed 2 bases, J shed 7 bases, and the junction held 5 bases outside the gene matches. The germline V gene encodes CDR1 KGHSH and CDR2 LQKENI. The CDR3 has 14 residues. The CDR3 sequence: CASSPLTGGIEAFF. The CDR3 region has the DNA TGTGCCAGCTCACCATTGACAGGGGGAATTGAAGCTTTCTTT.

This clonotype was counted at least ten times. The chain links TRBV7-2 to TRBJ1-4; D possibly corresponds to TRBD1 (5 bases). Germline CDR1 is SGHTA and CDR2 is FQGNSA. V was trimmed by 2 bases and J by 5 bases, leaving 6 bases between them. The CDR3 is 13 amino acids. Written as DNA, the CDR3 is TGTGCCAGCAGCTTAAACAGGAATGAAAAACTGTTTTTT. Translated, it gives CASSLNRNEKLFF.

This clonotype was seen ten or more times. This sequence joins TRBV12-3 or TRBV12-4 and TRBJ2-7; tentative D call: TRBD1 (7 bases). This CDR3 contains 13 residues. V shed 2 bases and J shed 10 bases, with 15 bases lying between them. Here the CDR3 reads CASSLRRGRIQYF. DNA of the CDR3: TGTGCCAGCAGTTTACGGAGGGGGCGCATCCAGTACTTC.

This clonotype was counted many times. The chain combines TRBV7-9 with TRBJ2-7, with TRBD2 identical over 12 bases. Germline CDR1 SEHNR, CDR2 FQNEAQ (reference sequence). Germline trimming cut 3 bases from V and 9 bases from J; bases unmatched to any gene: 9. The CDR3 is 15 amino acids. For the CDR3, the DNA is TGTGCCAGCAGCTTGACGACTAGCGGGAGAGAAGGGCAGTACTTC. The encoded protein is CASSLTTSGREGQYF.

This clonotype was observed at least ten times. The chain joins TRBV10-3 to TRBJ1-1; 10 bases map to TRBD1. Germline V CDR1 and CDR2: ENHRY, SYGVKD. The junction had 7 bases not matched to a gene; V was cut back by 11 bases and J by 4 bases. The CDR3 runs to 13 residues. CDR3 coding DNA: TGTGCCCTACGACAGGGGGCTACCACTGAAGCTTTCTTT. Translated, it gives CALRQGATTEAFF.

This clonotype was seen ten or more times. The chain recombines TRBV3-1 with TRBJ1-2; 11 bases fit TRBD1. V gave up 3 bases and J gave up 8 bases; unmatched junction bases: 8. Germline assignment: CDR1 LGHDT and CDR2 YNNKEL (reference sequence). The CDR3 consists of 15 residues. The chain's CDR3 is CASSHPGQGARGYTF. CDR3 sequence (DNA): TGTGCCAGCAGCCATCCAGGACAGGGGGCGAGAGGCTACACCTTC.

This clonotype was counted a few times. CDR3: CASVRDGSSNQPQHF. CDR3 nucleotide sequence: TGTGCCAGCGTTAGGGACGGTAGTAGCAATCAGCCCCAGCATTTT. The chain links TRBV19 to TRBJ1-5, with a possible D match to TRBD1 (5 bases). Trimming pared 9 bases from V and 0 bases from J, leaving 15 bases between. Germline V gene lookup returns CDR1 LNHDA and CDR2 SQIVND (reference sequence). The CDR3 extends over 15 amino acids.

This clonotype was found many times. The genes are TRBV28 and TRBJ2-1; TRBD1 aligns across 9 bases. Trimming at V came to 9 bases and at J to 10 bases, leaving 7 bases not matched to a gene. Germline CDR1 reads MDHEN; CDR2 reads SYDVKM. The CDR3 sequence is 12 residues long. The CDR3 region is CASPNRGREQFF. CDR3 DNA: TGTGCCAGTCCGAACAGGGGGCGGGAGCAGTTCTTC.

This clonotype was seen repeatedly, ten times or more. The chain combines TRBV7-8 with TRBJ2-1; TRBD1 matches 11 bases. J gave up 9 bases and V 7 bases, and 8 bases lay outside the gene matches. Germline V gene data show CDR1 as SGHVS and CDR2 as FQNEAQ. CDR3 length equals 14 residues. CDR3 sequence reads: CASTLGTGGGEQFF. In DNA form, the CDR3 reads TGTGCCAGCACCCTAGGGACAGGGGGAGGTGAGCAGTTCTTC.

This clonotype came up many times. The gene calls are TRBV6-4 and TRBJ1-2; D is undetermined. V was cut by 8 bases and J by 3 bases, with 13 bases left in between. CDR3 size: 13 residues. From germline, CDR1 is MRHNA and CDR2 SNTAGT. In DNA, the CDR3 is TGTGCCAGCTCGCGGGGTCAGGACTATGGCTACACCTTC. As protein: CASSRGQDYGYTF.

This clonotype has only a few counts. The J gene is TRBJ2-5, the V gene TRBV28, with D possibly being TRBD1 (6 bases). The germline V and J ends were trimmed by 3 bases and 3 bases, with 11 bases remaining between them. Germline-derived CDR1 and CDR2 are MDHEN and SYDVKM. The CDR3 has 14 amino acids. The DNA for the CDR3 is TGTGCCAGCAGTTTCTGGACAGATAAAGAGACCCAGTACTTC. This translates into CASSFWTDKETQYF.

The V gene is TRBV5-1, the J gene TRBJ1-4; D not resolved. V lost 0 bases to trimming and J lost 5 bases, with 14 bases between them. Germline CDR1 is SGHRS and CDR2 is YFSETQ. The CDR3 covers 16 residues. CDR3 in DNA: TGCGCCAGCAGCTTGGCCGATAACGGACTAAATGAAAAACTGTTTTTT. Amino acid sequence: CASSLADNGLNEKLFF.

This clonotype was seen many times. V usage is TRBV11-2 and J usage is TRBJ2-1; 9 nucleotides line up with TRBD2. The CDR3 spans 14 residues. V shed 2 bases and J 7 bases; nucleotides not matched to a gene: 3. CDR1 is SGHAT and CDR2 is FQNNGV in the germline V gene. The CDR3 here is CASSLLAGWNEQFF. The CDR3 nucleotides read TGTGCCAGCAGCTTACTAGCGGGGTGGAATGAGCAGTTCTTC.

This clonotype has at least ten counts. The V gene is TRBV5-1, the J gene TRBJ2-3; D might be TRBD1 (5 bases). V was cut by 4 bases and J by 2 bases, with 11 bases left in between. In germline, CDR1 is SGHRS, CDR2 YFSETQ. This CDR3 has 14 amino acids. This chain's CDR3 is CASSLEGDTDTQYF. CDR3 DNA sequence: TGCGCCAGCAGCCTCGAAGGGGACACAGATACGCAGTATTTT. The variable domain in full, completed from reference TRBV5-1 and TRBJ2-3, reads KAGVTQTPRYLIKTRGQQVTLSCSPISGHRSVSWYQQTPGQGLQFLFEYFSETQRNKGNFPGRFSGRQFSNSRSEMNVSTLELGDSALYLCASSLEGDTDTQYFGPGTRLTVL.

The rearrangement links TRBV14 to TRBJ1-6, with D uncertain. V lost 4 bases and J lost 7, with 11 bases in between. The CDR3 runs 14 residues. Germline CDR1 is SGHDN and CDR2 is FVKESK. CDR3 bases: TGTGCCAGCAGCCCGAACAGATCCAATTCACCCCTCCACTTT. Its protein product is CASSPNRSNSPLHF.

In this sample, this clonotype turned up many times. The DNA of the CDR3 is TGCGCCAGCAGCTTGGCCGAGCCCTCCTACAATGAGCAGTTCTTC. This gives the protein CASSLAEPSYNEQFF. The J gene is TRBJ2-1, the V gene TRBV5-1; no definite D call. This CDR3 has 15 amino acids. The germline CDR1 and CDR2 sequences are SGHRS and YFSETQ. Trimming shortened V by 0 bases and J by 0 bases, and 7 bases separated the two germline ends.

This clonotype is a singleton in its sample. This sequence may be a read error, since a much larger clone differs from it by one base. V gene TRBV7-2 combines with J gene TRBJ1-1, with D uncertain. The V end was cut by 8 bases, the J end by 4 bases, with 17 bases between. CDR3 length: 14 residues. CDR1 SGHTA and CDR2 FQGNSA come from the germline V gene. In DNA, the CDR3 is TGTGCCAGCGGCGTGGGAAGACTAACCACTGAAGCTTTCTTT. Protein: CASGVGRLTTEAFF.

In its sample, this clonotype was seen a few times. The V gene is TRBV20-1, the J gene TRBJ1-1; 7 bases are shared with TRBD1. With 3 bases clipped from V and 1 base from J, the junction kept 5 bases outside the gene matches. The CDR3 consists of 14 residues. CDR1 and CDR2 (germline): DFQATT, SNEGSKA (reference sequence). The CDR3 DNA is TGCAGTGCTAGTAGGGACAGCTCGAACACTGAAGCTTTCTTT. Its translation: CSASRDSSNTEAFF.

This clonotype occurred many times. V is TRBV19 and J is TRBJ2-1; D gene ambiguous. CDR1 and CDR2 from the germline V gene are LNHDA and SQIVND (reference sequence). The CDR3 covers 12 residues. V was pared by 1 base and J by 7 bases, with 5 bases between. The CDR3 DNA is TGTGCCAGTAGTATAGTAATAAATGAGCAGTTCTTC. This translates into CASSIVINEQFF.

This clonotype was counted ten times or more. V is TRBV10-3 and J is TRBJ1-1, with 7 bases lining up with TRBD1. The germline gives CDR1 ENHRY, CDR2 SYGVKD. The V gene end was trimmed by 3 bases and the J gene end by 1 base; junction bases not matched to a gene: 8. There are 16 residues in the CDR3. CDR3 nucleotides: TGTGCCATCAGTGACGGCGAGACAGGGAGGAACACTGAAGCTTTCTTT. As protein: CAISDGETGRNTEAFF.